The clone carrying this TCR beta chain came up a few times. The antigen remains unidentified. Trimming removed 4 bases from V and 3 bases from J; junction bases left unmatched: 8. The CDR3 consists of 14 residues. The germline CDR1 and CDR2 sequences are SQVTM and ANQGSEA. The data belong to a study of cytomegalovirus exposure and HLA in healthy donors. Study in general: Unique TCR beta sequences numbering some 120 million came from roughly 180 million T cells in an earlier analysis.

The PCR employed 60 Vbeta primers together with 13 Jbeta primers. TCRdb keeps only in-frame clones here, not all; method: immunoSEQ multiplex PCR. This sample has around 140,000 clones, with 9.7% found just once. General observations from the study: Looking again later, the authors saw that most CMV-associated TCR beta chains seemed HLA-restricted.

The receptor was isolated from a man over 45 in good health and CMV-seronegative. The sample consisted of PBMCs. The J gene is TRBJ2-5, the V gene TRBV29-1, with 7 positions matching TRBD1. The CDR3 is CSVGRGRSKETQYF. Written as DNA, the CDR3 is TGCAGCGTTGGAAGGGGGCGATCTAAAGAGACCCAGTACTTC.